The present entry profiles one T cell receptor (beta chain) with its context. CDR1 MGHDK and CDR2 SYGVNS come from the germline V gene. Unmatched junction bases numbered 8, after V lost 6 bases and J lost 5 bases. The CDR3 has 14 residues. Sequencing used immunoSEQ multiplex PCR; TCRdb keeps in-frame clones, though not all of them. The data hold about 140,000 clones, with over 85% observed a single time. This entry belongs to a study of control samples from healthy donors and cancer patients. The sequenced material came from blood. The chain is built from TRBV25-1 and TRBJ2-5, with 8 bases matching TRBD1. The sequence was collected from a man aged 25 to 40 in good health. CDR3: CASRNPGQAETQYF. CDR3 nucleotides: TGTGCCAGCAGAAATCCGGGACAGGCGGAGACCCAGTACTTC.